The 19 T cell receptor beta chains below come from one sample, sequenced in a study of blood T cell repertoires in COVID-19. Assay: immunoSEQ multiplex PCR; the TCRdb copy retains only in-frame clones and omits some. In the table there are approximately 220,000 clones, 80% to 90% of which are singletons. Source material: peripheral blood. The source of these receptors is a woman aged 70 to 79 with acute or convalescent COVID-19.

J is TRBJ1-6 and V is TRBV7-9, with TRBD1 matching over 8 bases. CDR1 and CDR2 from the germline V gene are SEHNR and FQNEAQ (reference sequence). V shed 5 bases, J shed 7 bases, and the junction held 10 bases outside the gene matches. CDR3 size: 16 residues. The DNA of the CDR3 is TGTGCCAGCAGCCTTGAAGTGACAGGGGAGAATTCACCCCTCCACTTT. Translation gives CASSLEVTGENSPLHF.

This clone was found once. The junction does not match germline at one end; this may be a read error. This chain links TRBV27 with TRBJ1-5; the match to TRBD1 covers 10 bases. Germline CDR1 and CDR2: MNHEY and SMNVEV (reference sequence). The CDR3 loop spans 16 amino acids. CDR3 bases: TGTGCCAGCAGTCTATCCGGGACAGGGGTCAATCAGCCCCAGCATTTT. Encoded protein: CASSLSGTGVNQPQHF.

This clone has a handful of counts. Here the CDR3 DNA reads TGTGCCAGCAGCTCCCACTCAACTGGAAACACCATATATTTT. Its translation is CASSSHSTGNTIYF. The chain links TRBV5-8 to TRBJ1-3; the D is unclear. Trimming stripped 3 bases from V and 2 bases from J, with 9 bases between. From germline, CDR1 is SGHTS and CDR2 YDEGEE. The CDR3 loop spans 14 amino acids.

The genes are TRBV3-1 (or the pseudogene TRBV3-2) and TRBJ1-2, with a possible D match to TRBD1 (5 bases). Trimming pared 1 base from V and 4 bases from J, leaving 10 bases between. Germline V gene lookup returns CDR1 LGHDT and CDR2 YNNKEL (reference sequence). The CDR3 loop spans 14 amino acids. The CDR3 DNA sequence: TGTGCCAGCAGCCAAGGAGGCAGGGCCTATGGCTACACCTTC. It is translated as CASSQGGRAYGYTF.

The chain is built from TRBV6-5 and TRBJ2-7; 10 nucleotides agree with TRBD2. V trimming: 0 bases; J trimming: 4 bases; junction bases outside the gene matches: 3. Germline CDR1 is MNHEY and CDR2 is SVGAGI. The CDR3 loop spans 15 amino acids. The CDR3 nucleotides are TGTGCCAGCAGTTACTCGACTAGCGGGCATTACGAGCAGTACTTC. Its translation is CASSYSTSGHYEQYF.

The genes are TRBV6-2 or TRBV6-3 and TRBJ2-7; 7 positions match TRBD2. This CDR3 is built from 14 residues. The junction had 5 bases not matched to a gene; V was cut back by 0 bases and J by 6 bases. Germline CDR1 MNHEY, CDR2 SVGEGT. In DNA, the CDR3 is TGTGCCAGCAGTTACTCAAGGACGGGAGGCGAGCAGTACTTC. This translates into CASSYSRTGGEQYF.

This clone was detected once. J is TRBJ1-2 and V is TRBV9, with D possibly TRBD1 on 6 matching bases. The CDR3 contains 13 residues. Germline CDR1 is SGDLS and CDR2 is YYNGEE. The germline V and J ends were trimmed by 4 bases and 2 bases, with 9 bases remaining between them. The DNA for the CDR3 is TGTGCCAGCAGCATCGACAGGAACTATGGCTACACCTTC. Residues: CASSIDRNYGYTF.

V gene TRBV5-5 combines with J gene TRBJ2-7; tentative D call: TRBD2 (5 bases). Deletions cut 0 bases from V and 3 bases from J, with 7 bases between. The germline V gene has CDR1 SGHKS and CDR2 YYEKEE (reference sequence). The CDR3 contains 13 residues. CDR3 region: CASSLVSGYEQYF. As DNA, the CDR3 is TGTGCCAGCAGCTTGGTCAGCGGCTACGAGCAGTACTTC.

The rearrangement joins TRBV11-2 to TRBJ1-5; TRBD1 is a possible D gene (5 bases). Germline lookup yields CDR1 SGHAT and CDR2 FQNNGV. V was shortened by 2 bases and J by 7 bases, with 9 bases between the two germline ends. The CDR3 spans 13 residues. CDR3 sequence (DNA): TGTGCCAGCAGCTTACAGGGAGGCCAGCCCCAGCATTTT. Translated: CASSLQGGQPQHF. The full variable domain, its missing parts supplied by reference TRBV11-2 and TRBJ1-5, is EAGVAQSPRYKIIEKRQSVAFWCNPISGHATLYWYQQILGQGPKLLIQFQNNGVVDDSQLPKDRFSAERLKGVDSTLKIQPAKLEDSAVYLCASSLQGGQPQHFGDGTRLSIL.

The J gene is TRBJ2-7, the V gene TRBV28, with TRBD1 matching over 12 bases. The CDR3 totals 15 residues. Germline V gene sequence: CDR1 MDHEN, CDR2 SYDVKM. V lost 3 bases and J lost 7; bases outside the gene matches: 7. Written as DNA, the CDR3 is TGTGCCAGCAGTTTCCGGGACAGGGGGCGCGGAGAGCAGTACTTC. Amino acids: CASSFRDRGRGEQYF.

The chain couples TRBV28 to TRBJ1-1; 7 bases fit TRBD1. J was trimmed by 0 bases and V by 6 bases; bases with no gene match: 4. Germline lookup yields CDR1 MDHEN and CDR2 SYDVKM. The CDR3 has 14 residues. CDR3 protein: CASRDRILNTEAFF. The DNA for the CDR3 is TGTGCCAGCAGGGACAGGATACTGAACACTGAAGCTTTCTTT. Full variable domain (outside the CDR3, taken from reference TRBV28 and TRBJ1-1): DVKVTQSSRYLVKRTGEKVFLECVQDMDHENMFWYRQDPGLGLRLIYFSYDVKMKEKGDIPEGYSVSREKKERFSLILESASTNQTSMYLCASRDRILNTEAFFGQGTRLTVV.

The rearrangement uses TRBV6-2 or TRBV6-3 and TRBJ2-1; tentatively, D is TRBD2 (6 bases). Germline V gene data show CDR1 as MNHEY and CDR2 as SVGEGT. This CDR3 contains 16 residues. V lost 2 bases and J lost 9, with 20 bases in between. The CDR3 sequence is CASSYAGLMSASEQFF. The CDR3 DNA follows: TGTGCCAGCAGTTACGCAGGACTAATGAGTGCAAGTGAGCAGTTCTTC.

This clone occurred a few times. The rearrangement links TRBV18 to TRBJ1-2; 9 nucleotides line up with TRBD1. Trimming took 8 bases from V and 4 from J; bases not matched to a gene: 8. This CDR3 spans 14 amino acids. CDR1 and CDR2 (germline): KGHSH, LQKENI. Here the CDR3 DNA reads TGTGCCAGCACCTTGGACAGGGGAGGCTATGGCTACACCTTC. Protein sequence: CASTLDRGGYGYTF.

The chain recombines TRBV16 with TRBJ2-3, with D unresolved. CDR1 KGHSY and CDR2 FQNENV come from the germline V gene. The CDR3 is 15 residues long. The V end lost 4 bases, the J end lost 0 bases, and 11 bases lay between the germline ends. The CDR3 nucleotides read TGTGCCAGCAGCCCCACAGTCACTAGCACAGATACGCAGTATTTT. It codes for CASSPTVTSTDTQYF.

The chain joins TRBV6-6 to TRBJ1-3; 9 positions match TRBD1. Trimming at V came to 10 bases and at J to 2 bases, leaving 3 bases not matched to a gene. CDR3 size: 13 residues. Germline CDR1 and CDR2: MNHNY and SVGAGI (reference sequence). The CDR3 DNA reads TGTGCCACCTGGGACAGGGCTGGAAACACCATATATTTT. Translated, it gives CATWDRAGNTIYF.

The rearrangement uses TRBV19 and TRBJ1-4; no definite D call. The CDR3 consists of 14 residues. V was shortened by 7 bases and J by 0 bases, with 9 bases between the two germline ends. Germline lookup yields CDR1 LNHDA and CDR2 SQIVND (reference sequence). CDR3 residues: CASKERATNEKLFF. CDR3 coding DNA: TGTGCCAGTAAGGAGCGGGCAACTAATGAAAAACTGTTTTTT.

This chain links TRBV3-1 (or the pseudogene TRBV3-2) with TRBJ1-2, with no clear D. Germline V gene sequence: CDR1 LGHDT, CDR2 YNNKEL (reference sequence). CDR3 length: 16 residues. Trimming removed 4 bases at V and 2 bases at J, with 17 bases between. CDR3 sequence reads: CASSPVGGRENYGYTF. The CDR3 bases are TGTGCCAGCAGCCCGGTGGGAGGCAGAGAAAACTATGGCTACACCTTC.

As regards this clone: The sample carries other DNA sequences with the same CDR3. The CDR3 nucleotides read TGCAGCGTAGACAGGGGGAACACTGAAGCTTTCTTT. Amino acids: CSVDRGNTEAFF. V and J are TRBV29-1 and TRBJ1-1; 8 nucleotides match TRBD1. Germline CDR1 reads SQVTM; CDR2 reads ANQGSEA. The J segment lost 1 base and the V segment lost 6 bases, leaving 1 base of the junction unmatched. The CDR3 extends over 12 amino acids.

The gene calls are TRBV10-3 and TRBJ1-5; no reliable D call. Germline-derived CDR1 and CDR2 are ENHRY and SYGVKD. The CDR3 covers 13 residues. V lost 2 bases and J 4 bases, leaving 6 bases between the germline ends. CDR3 residues: CAISEGQNQPQHF. The CDR3 DNA reads TGTGCCATCAGTGAGGGTCAGAATCAGCCCCAGCATTTT.